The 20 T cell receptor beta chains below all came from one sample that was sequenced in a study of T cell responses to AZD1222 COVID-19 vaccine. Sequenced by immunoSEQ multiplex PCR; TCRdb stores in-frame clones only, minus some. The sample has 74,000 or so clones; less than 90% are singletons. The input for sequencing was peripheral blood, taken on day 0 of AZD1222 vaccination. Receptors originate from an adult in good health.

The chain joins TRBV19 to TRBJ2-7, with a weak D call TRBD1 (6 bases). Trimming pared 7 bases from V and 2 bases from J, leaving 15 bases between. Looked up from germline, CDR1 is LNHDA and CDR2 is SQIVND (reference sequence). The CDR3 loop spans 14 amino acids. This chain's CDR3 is CASTVTGWAYEQYF. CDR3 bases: TGTGCCAGTACCGTCACAGGGTGGGCCTACGAGCAGTACTTC.

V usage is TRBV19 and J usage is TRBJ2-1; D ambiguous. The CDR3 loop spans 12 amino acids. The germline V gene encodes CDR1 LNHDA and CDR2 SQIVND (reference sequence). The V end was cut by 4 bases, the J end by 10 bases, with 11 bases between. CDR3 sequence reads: CASSTSSAEQFF. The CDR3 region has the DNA TGTGCCAGTAGTACCTCATCCGCGGAGCAGTTCTTC.

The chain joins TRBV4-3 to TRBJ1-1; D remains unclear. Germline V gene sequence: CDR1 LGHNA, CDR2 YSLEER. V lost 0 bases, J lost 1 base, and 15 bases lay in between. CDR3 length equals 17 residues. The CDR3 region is CASSQELSGLPNTEAFF. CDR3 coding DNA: TGCGCCAGCAGCCAAGAGCTTAGTGGGCTACCGAACACTGAAGCTTTCTTT.

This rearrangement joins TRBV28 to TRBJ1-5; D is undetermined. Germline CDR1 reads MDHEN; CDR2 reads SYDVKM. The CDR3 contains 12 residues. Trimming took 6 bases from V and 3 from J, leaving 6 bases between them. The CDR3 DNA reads TGTGCCAGCAGGGCTAACAATCAGCCCCAGCATTTT. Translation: CASRANNQPQHF.

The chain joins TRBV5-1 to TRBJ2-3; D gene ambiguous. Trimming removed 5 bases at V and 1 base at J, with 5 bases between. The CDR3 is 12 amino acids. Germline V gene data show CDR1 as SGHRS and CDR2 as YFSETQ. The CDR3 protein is CASSGGTDTQYF. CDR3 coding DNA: TGCGCCAGCAGTGGGGGCACAGATACGCAGTATTTT.

Written as DNA, the CDR3 is TGTGCCAGTAGGCTAGACGACAGGGGAATGGTAGTAGACACCTTC. It codes for CASRLDDRGMVVDTF. The V and J genes are TRBV19 and TRBJ1-2, with 8 bases aligning to TRBD1. Germline V gives CDR1 LNHDA, CDR2 SQIVND (reference sequence). Trimming removed 6 bases from V and 12 bases from J; junction bases left unmatched: 18. The CDR3 sequence is 15 residues long.

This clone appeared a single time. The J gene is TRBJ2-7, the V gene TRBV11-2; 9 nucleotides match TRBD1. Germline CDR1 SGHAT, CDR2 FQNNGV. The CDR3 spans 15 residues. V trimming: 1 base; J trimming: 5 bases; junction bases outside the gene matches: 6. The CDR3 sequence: CASSLAGTGFHEQYF. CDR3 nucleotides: TGTGCCAGCAGCTTAGCTGGGACAGGGTTCCACGAGCAGTACTTC.

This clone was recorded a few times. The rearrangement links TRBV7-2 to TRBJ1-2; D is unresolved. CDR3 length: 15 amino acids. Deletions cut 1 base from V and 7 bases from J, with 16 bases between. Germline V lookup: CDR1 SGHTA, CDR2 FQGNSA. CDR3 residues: CASSLEGQVPLGYTF. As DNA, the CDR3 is TGTGCCAGCAGCTTAGAAGGGCAGGTCCCTCTTGGCTACACCTTC.

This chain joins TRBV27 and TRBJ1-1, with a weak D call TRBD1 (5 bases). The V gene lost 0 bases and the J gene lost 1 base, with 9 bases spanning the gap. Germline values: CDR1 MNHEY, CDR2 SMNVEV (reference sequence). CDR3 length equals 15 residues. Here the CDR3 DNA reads TGTGCCAGCAGTTTATCCCCCCAGGGGAACACTGAAGCTTTCTTT. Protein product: CASSLSPQGNTEAFF.

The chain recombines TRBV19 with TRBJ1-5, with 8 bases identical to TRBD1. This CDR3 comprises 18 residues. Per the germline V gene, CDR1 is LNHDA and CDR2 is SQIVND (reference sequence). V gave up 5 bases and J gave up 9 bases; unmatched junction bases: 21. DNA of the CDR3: TGTGCCAGTAGTCGTTGGGGCGAGACAGGGGTCCATTTGCGGCCCCAGCATTTT. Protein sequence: CASSRWGETGVHLRPQHF.

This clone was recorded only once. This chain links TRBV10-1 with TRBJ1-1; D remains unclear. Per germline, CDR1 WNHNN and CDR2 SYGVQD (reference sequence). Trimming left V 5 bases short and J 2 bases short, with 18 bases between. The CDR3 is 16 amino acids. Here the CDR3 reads CASSPMPQFFNTEAFF. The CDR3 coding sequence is TGCGCCAGCAGTCCGATGCCCCAATTTTTTAACACTGAAGCTTTCTTT.

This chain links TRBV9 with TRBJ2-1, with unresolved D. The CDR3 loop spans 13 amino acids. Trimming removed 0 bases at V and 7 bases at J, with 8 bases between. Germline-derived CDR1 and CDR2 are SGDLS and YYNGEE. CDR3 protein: CASSVGSENEQFF. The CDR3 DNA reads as TGTGCCAGCAGCGTAGGGAGCGAGAATGAGCAGTTCTTC.

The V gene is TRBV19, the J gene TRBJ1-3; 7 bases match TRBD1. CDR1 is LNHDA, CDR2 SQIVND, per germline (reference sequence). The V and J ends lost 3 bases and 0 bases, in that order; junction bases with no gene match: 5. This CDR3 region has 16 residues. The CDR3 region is CASSIPGQVSGNTIYF. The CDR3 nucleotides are TGTGCCAGTAGTATCCCAGGACAGGTCTCTGGAAACACCATATATTTT.

DNA of the CDR3: TGTGCCAGCAGTGAAGGGGAGGGTCACCCGGGCTATGGCTACACCTTC. Protein product: CASSEGEGHPGYGYTF. V gene TRBV6-1 combines with J gene TRBJ1-2; D uncertain. V lost 1 base and J lost 4, with 16 bases in between. The CDR3 runs 16 residues. Per germline, CDR1 MNHNS and CDR2 SASEGT.

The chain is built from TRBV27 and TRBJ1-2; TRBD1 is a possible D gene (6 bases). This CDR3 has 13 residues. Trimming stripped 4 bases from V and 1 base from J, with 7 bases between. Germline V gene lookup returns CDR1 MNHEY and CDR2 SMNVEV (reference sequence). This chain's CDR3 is CASSSGVNYGYTF. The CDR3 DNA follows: TGTGCCAGCAGTTCAGGGGTTAACTATGGCTACACCTTC.

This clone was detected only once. The CDR3 loop reads CASSPSDREGGYTF. The CDR3 DNA sequence: TGTGCCAGTAGTCCCTCGGACAGGGAAGGTGGCTACACCTTC. The genes are TRBV19 and TRBJ1-2, with 8 positions matching TRBD1. CDR3 length: 14 amino acids. With V trimmed by 5 bases and J by 7 bases, 9 bases remained unmatched. CDR1 is LNHDA, CDR2 SQIVND, per germline (reference sequence).

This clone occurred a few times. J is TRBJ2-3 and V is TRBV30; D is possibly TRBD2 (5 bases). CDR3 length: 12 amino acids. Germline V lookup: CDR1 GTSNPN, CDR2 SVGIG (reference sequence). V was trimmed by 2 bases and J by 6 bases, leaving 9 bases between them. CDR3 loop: CAWSTGSDTQYF. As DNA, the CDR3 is TGTGCCTGGAGTACGGGGAGCGATACGCAGTATTTT.

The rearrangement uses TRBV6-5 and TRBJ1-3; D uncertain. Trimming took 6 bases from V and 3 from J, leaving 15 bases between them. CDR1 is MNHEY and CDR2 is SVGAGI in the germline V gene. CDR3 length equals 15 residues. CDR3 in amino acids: CASSPALGSGNTIYF. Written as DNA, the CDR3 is TGTGCCAGCAGCCCGGCCCTAGGAAGTGGAAACACCATATATTTT.

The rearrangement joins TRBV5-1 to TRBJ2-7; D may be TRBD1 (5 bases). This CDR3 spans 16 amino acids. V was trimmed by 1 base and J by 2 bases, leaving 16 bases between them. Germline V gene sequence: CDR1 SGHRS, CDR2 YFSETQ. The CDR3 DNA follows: TGCGCCAGCAGCTTGTTTCCGCAGGGTCTCACCTACGAGCAGTACTTC. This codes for CASSLFPQGLTYEQYF.

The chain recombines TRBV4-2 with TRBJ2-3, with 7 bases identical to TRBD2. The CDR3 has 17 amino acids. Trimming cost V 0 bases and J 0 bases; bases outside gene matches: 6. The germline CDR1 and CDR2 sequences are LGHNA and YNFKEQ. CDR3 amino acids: CASSQDGSGVSTDTQYF. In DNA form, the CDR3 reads TGTGCCAGCAGCCAAGATGGCAGCGGGGTGAGCACAGATACGCAGTATTTT.